Listed below are T cell receptor beta chains from one sample, sequenced in a study of cytomegalovirus exposure and HLA in healthy donors. Generated by immunoSEQ multiplex PCR, the TCRdb table keeps only in-frame clones and is missing some. The sample consists of 84,000 or so clones, 70% to 85% of them appearing once. Material: PBMCs. The receptor source for this set is a human donor in good health. CDR3s include the opening cysteine and the closing phenylalanine or tryptophan. The D gene is left open where the match is weak. The listing skips clone size in some rows; elsewhere it reads once, few, many or a size class.

TRBJ1-1 TRBV6-1 TRBD1 NA CASSVGQVTMNTEAFF TGTGCCAGCAGTGTGGGACAGGTTACCATGAACACTGAAGCTTTCTTT
TRBJ1-2 TRBV6-1 NA NA CASVYYPGPGGGYTF TGTGCCAGCGTCTACTATCCGGGACCCGGGGGTGGCTACACCTTC
TRBJ1-1 TRBV2 TRBD1 NA CASSAGTGVRTEAFF TGTGCCAGCAGTGCCGGGACAGGGGTTAGGACTGAAGCTTTCTTT
TRBJ2-2 TRBV6-1 NA NA CASSQVDNGELFF TGTGCCAGCAGCCAGGTCGATAACGGGGAGCTGTTTTTT
TRBJ1-5 TRBV2 TRBD1 NA CASTSGTGGIQPQHF TGTGCCAGCACCTCCGGGACAGGGGGCATTCAGCCCCAGCATTTT
TRBJ2-1 TRBV5-1 TRBD2 once CASSSGGDNEQFF TGCGCCAGCAGCTCGGGGGGGGACAATGAGCAGTTCTTC
TRBJ2-7 TRBV5-1 NA NA CASGPAGDAYEQYF TGCGCCAGCGGCCCGGCAGGCGATGCCTACGAGCAGTACTTC
TRBJ1-4 TRBV2 NA NA CASRKIRAGGDEKLFF TGTGCCAGCAGGAAGATACGGGCAGGAGGGGATGAAAAACTGTTTTTT
TRBJ2-2 TRBV19 TRBD1 once CASSTDRGTNTGELFF TGTGCCAGTAGTACCGACAGGGGGACGAACACCGGGGAGCTGTTTTTT
TRBJ1-2 TRBV29-1 NA once CSVEEGGGYTF TGCAGCGTTGAAGAGGGGGGTGGCTACACCTTC
TRBJ1-2 TRBV6-5 NA NA CASSYLGPPYGYTF TGTGCCAGCAGTTACTTGGGGCCGCCCTATGGCTACACCTTC
TRBJ1-3 TRBV29-1 NA NA CSVATLSSGNTIYF TGCAGCGTCGCCACCCTAAGCTCTGGAAACACCATATATTTT
TRBJ2-1 TRBV10-3 NA once CAISESKRPLYNEQFF TGTGCCATCAGTGAGTCGAAGCGACCCCTCTACAATGAGCAGTTCTTC
TRBJ1-2 TRBV10-3 NA NA CAISENGQGIYGYTF TGTGCCATCAGTGAGAATGGGCAGGGGATCTATGGCTACACCTTC
TRBJ1-1 TRBV28 NA NA CASSSGTAGRTEAFF TGTGCCAGCAGTTCCGGGACCGCGGGGCGCACTGAAGCTTTCTTT
TRBJ1-4 TRBV27 NA NA CASSFNRVTGPNEKLFF TGTGCCAGCAGTTTCAATCGGGTTACAGGGCCTAATGAAAAACTGTTTTTT
TRBJ1-5 TRBV5-5 NA NA CASSLEFPPGGNQPQHF TGTGCCAGCAGCTTGGAATTCCCGCCGGGTGGGAATCAGCCCCAGCATTTT
TRBJ2-7 TRBV16 NA once CASSQSRDNSYEQYF TGTGCCAGCAGCCAATCCAGGGACAACTCCTACGAGCAGTACTTC
TRBJ1-6 TRBV19 NA few CASSITAGRSYNSPLHF TGTGCCAGTAGTATTACGGCAGGCCGAAGTTATAATTCACCCCTCCACTTT
TRBJ2-2 TRBV9 NA NA CASSVGRQNTGELFF TGTGCCAGCAGCGTAGGAAGACAGAACACCGGGGAGCTGTTTTTT
TRBJ1-1 TRBV2 NA NA CASSRDAGGNTEAFF TGTGCCAGCAGCCGTGACGCGGGGGGCAACACTGAAGCTTTCTTT
TRBJ2-1 TRBV19 TRBD2 NA CASTRGGRGVNEQFF TGTGCCAGTACCCGCGGGGGACGGGGGGTCAATGAGCAGTTCTTC
TRBJ1-1 TRBV5-4 TRBD1 few CASSPDGQGSTEAFF TGTGCCAGCAGCCCGGACGGACAGGGGAGCACTGAAGCTTTCTTT
TRBJ2-5 TRBV29-1 TRBD2 NA CSVRSLAGGEETQYF TGCAGCGTCCGTTCACTAGCGGGGGGGGAGGAGACCCAGTACTTC